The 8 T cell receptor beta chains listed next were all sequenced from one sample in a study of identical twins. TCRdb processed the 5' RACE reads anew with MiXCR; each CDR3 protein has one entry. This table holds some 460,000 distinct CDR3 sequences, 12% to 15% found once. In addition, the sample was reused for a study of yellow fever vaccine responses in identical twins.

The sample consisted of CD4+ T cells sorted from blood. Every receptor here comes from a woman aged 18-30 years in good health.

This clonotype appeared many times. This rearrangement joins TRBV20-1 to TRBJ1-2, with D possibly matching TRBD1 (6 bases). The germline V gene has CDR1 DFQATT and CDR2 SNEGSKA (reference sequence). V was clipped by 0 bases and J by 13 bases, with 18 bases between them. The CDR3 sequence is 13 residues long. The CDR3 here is CSAREQPSDSGTF. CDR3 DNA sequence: TGCAGTGCTAGAGAGCAACCGTCGGACAGCGGCACCTTC.

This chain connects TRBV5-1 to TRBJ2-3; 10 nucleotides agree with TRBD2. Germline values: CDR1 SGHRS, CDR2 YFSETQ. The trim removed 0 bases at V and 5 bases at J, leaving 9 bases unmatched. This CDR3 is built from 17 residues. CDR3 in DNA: TGCGCCAGCAGCTTGGTGGCTAGCGGGGGCCCAGGAGATACGCAGTATTTT. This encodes CASSLVASGGPGDTQYF.

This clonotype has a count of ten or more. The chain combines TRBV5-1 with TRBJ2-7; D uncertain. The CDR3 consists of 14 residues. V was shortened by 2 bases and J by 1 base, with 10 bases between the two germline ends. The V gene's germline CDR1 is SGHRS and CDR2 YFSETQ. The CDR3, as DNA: TGCGCCAGCAGCTTCGGACCGAATTCCTACGAGCAGTACTTC. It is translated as CASSFGPNSYEQYF. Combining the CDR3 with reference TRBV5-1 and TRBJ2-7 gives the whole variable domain KAGVTQTPRYLIKTRGQQVTLSCSPISGHRSVSWYQQTPGQGLQFLFEYFSETQRNKGNFPGRFSGRQFSNSRSEMNVSTLELGDSALYLCASSFGPNSYEQYFGPGTRLTVT.

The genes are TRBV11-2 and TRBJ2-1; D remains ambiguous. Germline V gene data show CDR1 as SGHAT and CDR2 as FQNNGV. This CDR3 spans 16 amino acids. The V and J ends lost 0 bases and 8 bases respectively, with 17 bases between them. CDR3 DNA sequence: TGTGCCAGCAGCTTAGAGGCGACTTCGTTTTTGTATGAGCAGTTCTTC. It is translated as CASSLEATSFLYEQFF.

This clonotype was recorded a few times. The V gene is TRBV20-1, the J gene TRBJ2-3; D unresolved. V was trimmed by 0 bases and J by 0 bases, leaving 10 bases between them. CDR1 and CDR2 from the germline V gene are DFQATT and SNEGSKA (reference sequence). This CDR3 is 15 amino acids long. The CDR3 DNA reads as TGCAGTGCTAGAGATAGTGGCGGTAGCACAGATACGCAGTATTTT. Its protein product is CSARDSGGSTDTQYF.

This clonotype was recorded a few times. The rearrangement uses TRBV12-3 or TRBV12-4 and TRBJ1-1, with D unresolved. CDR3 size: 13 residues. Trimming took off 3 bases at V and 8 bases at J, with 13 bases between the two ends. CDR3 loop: CASSFGITLEAFF. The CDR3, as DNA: TGTGCCAGCAGTTTCGGGATCACGCTAGAAGCTTTCTTT.

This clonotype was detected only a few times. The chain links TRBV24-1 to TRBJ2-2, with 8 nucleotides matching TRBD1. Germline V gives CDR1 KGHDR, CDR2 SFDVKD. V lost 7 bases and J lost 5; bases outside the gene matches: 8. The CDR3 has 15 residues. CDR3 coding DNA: TGTGCCACCAGCTTGACAGGGGTTGCGACCGGGGAGCTGTTTTTT. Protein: CATSLTGVATGELFF.

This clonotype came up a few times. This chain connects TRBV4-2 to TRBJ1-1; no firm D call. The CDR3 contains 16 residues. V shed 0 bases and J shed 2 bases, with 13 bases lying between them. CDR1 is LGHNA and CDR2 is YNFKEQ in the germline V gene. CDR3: CASSQEAGNSNTEAFF. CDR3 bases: TGTGCCAGCAGCCAAGAAGCGGGGAATTCCAACACTGAAGCTTTCTTT.